The 10 T cell receptor beta chains below all came from one sample that was sequenced in a study of cytomegalovirus exposure and HLA in healthy donors. The PCR employed 60 Vbeta primers together with 13 Jbeta primers. Repertoires were generated with immunoSEQ multiplex PCR, while TCRdb's copy carries only in-frame clones and drops some. The sample includes about 43,000 clones, 45% to 60% of them seen just once. Sequencing was carried out using PBMCs. The source is a man aged 55 to 69 in good health and CMV-seronegative.

The chain links TRBV28 to TRBJ2-1, with 7 nucleotides matching TRBD2. V shed 6 bases and J 1 base; nucleotides not matched to a gene: 6. This CDR3 has 15 residues. The germline V gene has CDR1 MDHEN and CDR2 SYDVKM. This CDR3 reads CASRKSGISYNEQFF. The DNA for the CDR3 is TGTGCCAGCAGGAAAAGCGGGATATCCTACAATGAGCAGTTCTTC.

For the CDR3, the DNA is TGCAGCGTTGATCGTGGCGGCCCGAAGGCTAACTATGGCTACACCTTC. It encodes CSVDRGGPKANYGYTF. The chain carries TRBV29-1 and TRBJ1-2, with D hard to call. CDR1 and CDR2 (germline): SQVTM, ANQGSEA. The CDR3 covers 16 residues. V was pared by 3 bases and J by 0 bases, with 17 bases between.

The chain carries TRBV5-1 and TRBJ1-2; 11 bases are a match to TRBD1. Germline CDR1 reads SGHRS; CDR2 reads YFSETQ. The CDR3 spans 15 residues. Trimming took 0 bases from V and 4 from J; bases not matched to a gene: 2. CDR3 coding DNA: TGCGCCAGCAGCTTGGACGGGACAGGGGGCTATGGCTACACCTTC. Its translation: CASSLDGTGGYGYTF.

This clone was found a few times. The CDR3 sequence is CASSVGVGGSYEQYF. The CDR3 DNA sequence: TGTGCCAGCAGCGTAGGGGTGGGAGGGTCCTACGAGCAGTACTTC. The chain joins TRBV9 to TRBJ2-7, with 7 bases fitting TRBD2. Germline V gene lookup returns CDR1 SGDLS and CDR2 YYNGEE. V lost 0 bases, J lost 1 base, and 4 bases stayed unmatched. The CDR3 has 15 amino acids. Together with reference TRBV9 and TRBJ2-7, the CDR3 gives the full variable domain: DSGVTQTPKHLITATGQRVTLRCSPRSGDLSVYWYQQSLDQGLQFLIQYYNGEERAKGNILERFSAQQFPDLHSELNLSSLELGDSALYFCASSVGVGGSYEQYFGPGTRLTVT.

The chain is built from TRBV5-1 and TRBJ2-7; D is unclear. This CDR3 region has 10 residues. In germline, CDR1 is SGHRS, CDR2 YFSETQ. V was shortened by 7 bases and J by 2 bases, with 4 bases between the two germline ends. The CDR3: CASGAYEQYF. The CDR3 DNA is TGCGCCAGCGGAGCCTACGAGCAGTACTTC.

The rearrangement links TRBV30 to TRBJ1-5; D possibly corresponds to TRBD1 (5 bases). Trimming cost V 4 bases and J 4 bases, with 20 bases left between them. The V gene's germline CDR1 is GTSNPN and CDR2 SVGIG (reference sequence). This CDR3 comprises 16 residues. CDR3 protein: CAWNQRGLSANQPQHF. The CDR3 DNA follows: TGTGCCTGGAACCAAAGGGGACTGTCAGCAAATCAGCCCCAGCATTTT.

The chain links TRBV6-1 to TRBJ1-2; TRBD1 might be the D (6 bases). The CDR3 is made up of 15 amino acids. From germline, CDR1 is MNHNS and CDR2 SASEGT. V was trimmed by 0 bases and J by 4 bases, leaving 12 bases between them. Here the CDR3 reads CASSEALGTSYGYTF. The CDR3 region has the DNA TGTGCCAGCAGTGAAGCGCTTGGGACAAGCTATGGCTACACCTTC.

V is TRBV29-1 and J is TRBJ1-5; 7 bases are shared with TRBD1. The CDR3 runs 13 residues. With 4 bases clipped from V and 6 bases from J, the junction kept 6 bases outside the gene matches. Per the germline V gene, CDR1 is SQVTM and CDR2 is ANQGSEA. CDR3 DNA sequence: TGCAGCGTTGGGACAGGACCGGGTCAGCCCCAGCATTTT. Protein product: CSVGTGPGQPQHF.

The rearrangement uses TRBV10-3 and TRBJ1-3; D gene ambiguous. This CDR3 contains 15 residues. Germline loops: CDR1 ENHRY, CDR2 SYGVKD. The V and J ends lost 3 bases and 0 bases respectively, with 9 bases between them. The CDR3 nucleotides are TGTGCCATCAGTGACAGAGCGAGCTCTGGAAACACCATATATTTT. Translated: CAISDRASSGNTIYF.

This clone turned up a few times. V gene TRBV7-6 combines with J gene TRBJ2-1, with 7 positions matching TRBD1. The germline gives CDR1 SGHVS, CDR2 FNYEAQ. After removal of 5 bases from V and 6 bases from J, the junction contained 10 bases not matched to a gene. The CDR3 is made up of 15 amino acids. The CDR3 DNA sequence: TGTGCCAGCAGCAATCCGGGACAGTTTTCCAATGAGCAGTTCTTC. Its protein is CASSNPGQFSNEQFF.